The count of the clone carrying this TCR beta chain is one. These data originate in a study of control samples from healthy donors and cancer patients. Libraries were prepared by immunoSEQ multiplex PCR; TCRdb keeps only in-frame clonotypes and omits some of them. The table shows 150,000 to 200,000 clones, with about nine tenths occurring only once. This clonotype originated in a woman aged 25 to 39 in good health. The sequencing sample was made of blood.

The DNA for the CDR3 is TGTGCCAGTAGTATACGCGGACAGCGAGAGACCCAGTACTTC. Protein: CASSIRGQRETQYF. The chain has TRBV19 and TRBJ2-5; D may be TRBD1 (6 bases). The V end lost 2 bases, the J end lost 4 bases, and 11 bases lay between the germline ends. Germline CDR1 and CDR2: LNHDA and SQIVND (reference sequence). The CDR3 consists of 14 residues.